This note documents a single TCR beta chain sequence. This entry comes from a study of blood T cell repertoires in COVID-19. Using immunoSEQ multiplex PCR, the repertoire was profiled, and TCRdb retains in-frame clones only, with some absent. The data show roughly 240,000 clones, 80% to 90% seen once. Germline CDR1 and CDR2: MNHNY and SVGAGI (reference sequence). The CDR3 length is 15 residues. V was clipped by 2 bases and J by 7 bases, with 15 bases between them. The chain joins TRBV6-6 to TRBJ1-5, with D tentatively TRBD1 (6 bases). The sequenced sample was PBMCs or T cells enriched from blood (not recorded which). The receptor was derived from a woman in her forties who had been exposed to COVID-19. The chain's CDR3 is CASSYVGGVEQPQHF. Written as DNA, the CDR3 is TGTGCCAGCAGTTACGTTGGGGGCGTAGAGCAGCCCCAGCATTTT.